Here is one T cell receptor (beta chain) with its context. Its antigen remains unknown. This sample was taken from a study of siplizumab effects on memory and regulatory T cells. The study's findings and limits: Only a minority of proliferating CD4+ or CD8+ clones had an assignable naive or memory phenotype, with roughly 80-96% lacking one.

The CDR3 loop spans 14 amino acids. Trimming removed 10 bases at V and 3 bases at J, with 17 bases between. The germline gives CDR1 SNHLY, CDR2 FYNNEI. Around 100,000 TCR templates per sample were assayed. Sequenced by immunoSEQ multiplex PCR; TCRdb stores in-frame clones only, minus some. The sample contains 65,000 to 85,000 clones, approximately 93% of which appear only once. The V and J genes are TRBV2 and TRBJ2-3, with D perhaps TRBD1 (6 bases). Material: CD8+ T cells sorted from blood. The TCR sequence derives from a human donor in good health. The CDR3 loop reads CANVNGRGTDTQYF. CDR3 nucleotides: TGTGCCAACGTTAACGGTAGGGGGACAGATACGCAGTATTTT.